The rows below give T cell receptor beta chains drawn from one sample of a study of beta chain features in type 1 diabetes. Produced via immunoSEQ multiplex PCR; TCRdb's table is partial and in-frame only. The repertoire holds hundreds of thousands of clones, 15% to 20% seen once, with 0.02% to 0.025% in the top ten. Specimen: naive CD4+ T cells from blood. The source is a woman between 18 and 29 years old in good health. CDR3s include the opening cysteine and the closing phenylalanine or tryptophan. D genes are given only for firm matches. Size tells how often a clone was seen (once, few, many) or the class of an expanded clone, and some rows leave it out.

>TRBJ2-3|NA|NA|TRBV7-3
CASNPISTDTQYF
TGTGCCAGCAACCCGATAAGCACAGATACGCAGTATTTT
>TRBJ2-7|TRBD1|NA|TRBV2
CASSGGGPGQGKEQYF
TGTGCCAGCAGTGGGGGAGGTCCGGGACAGGGGAAGGAGCAGTACTTC
>TRBJ1-1|NA|NA|TRBV7-9
CASSAIVGTQAFF
TGTGCCAGCAGCGCTATAGTCGGGACGCAAGCTTTCTTT
>TRBJ2-1|TRBD2|few|TRBV7-9
CASSKGLAGINEQFF
TGTGCCAGCAGTAAGGGACTAGCGGGAATCAATGAGCAGTTCTTC
>TRBJ2-5|TRBD2|NA|TRBV7-8
CASSLTSGSGVTQYF
TGTGCCAGCAGCTTAACTAGCGGGAGTGGGGTGACCCAGTACTTC
>TRBJ2-1|TRBD2|NA|TRBV10-3
CAISVAGERDEQFF
TGTGCCATCAGTGTAGCGGGAGAGCGGGATGAGCAGTTCTTC
>TRBJ2-3|NA|few|TRBV11-1
CASSFPTQGVDTQYF
TGTGCCAGCAGCTTTCCCACCCAGGGAGTCGATACGCAGTATTTT
>TRBJ2-7|TRBD2|few|TRBV4-3
CASSKLAGVGEQYF
TGCGCCAGCAGCAAACTAGCGGGAGTAGGCGAGCAGTACTTC
>TRBJ2-1|NA|few|TRBV6-6
CASSSIRTSNEQFF
TGTGCCAGCAGTTCTATAAGGACTTCCAATGAGCAGTTCTTC
>TRBJ2-4|NA|NA|TRBV9
CASSVEASAVIQYF
TGTGCCAGCAGCGTAGAAGCTAGCGCCGTCATTCAGTACTTC
>TRBJ2-5|NA|NA|TRBV5-4
CASSVNLGSAPPGTQYF
TGTGCCAGCAGCGTAAACCTGGGGAGCGCGCCGCCTGGGACCCAGTACTTC
>TRBJ1-1|NA|NA|TRBV27
CASSLSGLVTEAFF
TGTGCCAGCAGTTTATCTGGTCTGGTTACTGAAGCTTTCTTT
>TRBJ2-3|TRBD2|NA|TRBV25-1
CASSGPGLASTDTQYF
TGTGCCAGCAGTGGCCCGGGACTAGCCTCCACAGATACGCAGTATTTT
>TRBJ2-5|NA|few|TRBV27
CASSFRAEETQYF
TGTGCCAGCAGTTTCCGGGCAGAAGAGACCCAGTACTTC
>TRBJ2-5|TRBD2|NA|TRBV28
CASRTAGGRFQETQYF
TGTGCCAGCAGGACGGCGGGAGGCCGTTTCCAAGAGACCCAGTACTTC
>TRBJ2-7|NA|NA|TRBV28
CASTGAYAEQYF
TGTGCCAGCACTGGGGCATACGCCGAGCAGTACTTC
>TRBJ2-2|TRBD2|few|TRBV14
CASSQFRGKRGSNTGELFF
TGTGCCAGCAGCCAATTTCGCGGCAAGCGGGGGTCGAACACCGGGGAGCTGTTTTTT
>TRBJ2-2|NA|NA|TRBV19
CASSKPGELFF
TGTGCCAGTAGTAAGCCCGGGGAGCTGTTTTTT
>TRBJ2-2|NA|few|TRBV4-2
CASSQEAGENTGELFF
TGTGCCAGCAGCCAAGAGGCCGGGGAAAACACCGGGGAGCTGTTTTTT
>TRBJ2-2|TRBD2|NA|TRBV7-9
CASSQTSGSFTGELFF
TGTGCCAGCAGCCAGACTAGCGGGAGTTTCACCGGGGAGCTGTTTTTT
>TRBJ2-7|NA|NA|TRBV28
CASGSRPVSYEQYF
TGTGCCAGCGGGTCCCGGCCAGTCTCCTACGAGCAGTACTTC
>TRBJ2-3|NA|NA|TRBV9
CASNRRYTDTQYF
TGTGCCAGCAACCGCAGATACACAGATACGCAGTATTTT
>TRBJ1-2|TRBD1|NA|TRBV28
CASSRPGQGSYGYTF
TGTGCCAGCAGTCGACCGGGACAGGGCTCATATGGCTACACCTTC
>TRBJ2-5|NA|NA|TRBV28
CASKEFTGLQETQYF
TGTGCCAGCAAGGAGTTCACCGGACTTCAAGAGACCCAGTACTTC
>TRBJ2-3|TRBD2|NA|TRBV27
CASSSRGRAGVVDTQYF
TGTGCCAGCAGTTCCCGAGGCCGGGCGGGAGTAGTAGATACGCAGTATTTT
>TRBJ1-2|NA|NA|TRBV10-3
CAIRAGTSITEGYGYTF
TGTGCCATTCGCGCGGGAACGTCAATCACCGAAGGCTATGGCTACACCTTC
>TRBJ2-7|TRBD2|NA|TRBV18
CASSPNTGLAYEQYF
TGTGCCAGCTCACCAAACACGGGACTAGCGTACGAGCAGTACTTC
>TRBJ1-4|TRBD1|few|TRBV18
CASSTQQGREKLFF
TGTGCCAGCTCAACGCAACAGGGGCGGGAAAAACTGTTTTTT
>TRBJ2-5|NA|NA|TRBV5-1
CASSLMRVRMETQYF
TGCGCCAGCAGCTTGATGCGGGTACGGATGGAGACCCAGTACTTC
>TRBJ1-1|NA|once|TRBV15
CATSRSMGTEAFF
TGTGCCACCAGCAGATCGATGGGGACTGAAGCTTTCTTT
>TRBJ2-2|NA|few|TRBV7-9
CASSHTGELFF
TGTGCCAGCAGCCATACCGGGGAGCTGTTTTTT
>TRBJ1-1|NA|few|TRBV5-4
CATGGGNTEAFF
TGTGCCACCGGGGGGGGGAACACTGAAGCTTTCTTT
>TRBJ2-5|NA|NA|TRBV15
CATSRDLEGGGRETQYF
TGTGCCACCAGCAGAGATCTGGAGGGAGGAGGTCGAGAGACCCAGTACTTC
>TRBJ1-2|NA|NA|TRBV27
CASSYRVNYGYTF
TGTGCCAGCAGTTATCGAGTTAACTATGGCTACACCTTC
>TRBJ2-1|NA|few|TRBV4-3
CASSAEMNNEQFF
TGCGCCAGCAGCGCCGAGATGAACAATGAGCAGTTCTTC
>TRBJ2-1|TRBD2|few|TRBV4-3
CASSQALYLTSGSRPDNEQFF
TGCGCCAGCAGCCAAGCGCTTTACCTCACTAGCGGGAGCCGACCTGACAATGAGCAGTTCTTC
>TRBJ1-4|NA|NA|TRBV28
CASSPTGATNEKLFF
TGTGCCAGCAGTCCAACGGGTGCAACTAATGAAAAACTGTTTTTT
>TRBJ1-1|NA|few|TRBV27
CASSSDLDNRSFF
TGTGCCAGCAGTTCTGATCTGGACAATAGGTCTTTCTTT
>TRBJ2-3|TRBD2|few|TRBV11-2
CASSPSLAGYTDTQYF
TGTGCCAGCAGCCCCAGCCTAGCGGGTTACACAGATACGCAGTATTTT
>TRBJ2-5|TRBD2|few|TRBV6-6
CASSSIGRVETQYF
TGTGCCAGCAGCTCCATTGGGAGGGTGGAGACCCAGTACTTC
>TRBJ2-3|NA|NA|TRBV18
CASSPGTDTQYF
TGTGCCAGCTCACCGGGGACTGATACGCAGTATTTT
>TRBJ1-2|NA|NA|TRBV18
CASSPAGYGYTF
TGTGCCAGCTCACCAGCGGGATACGGCTACACCTTC
>TRBJ2-1|TRBD2|few|TRBV2
CASEPGLAGDEQFF
TGTGCCAGCGAACCGGGACTAGCGGGAGATGAGCAGTTCTTC
>TRBJ2-1|TRBD1|NA|TRBV15
CATSRDRATYNEQFF
TGTGCCACCAGCCGGGACAGGGCGACCTACAATGAGCAGTTCTTC
>TRBJ2-4|NA|NA|TRBV11-3
CASSLIPPAIAKNIQYF
TGTGCCAGCAGCTTAATTCCACCAGCTATAGCCAAAAACATTCAGTACTTC
>TRBJ1-5|NA|few|TRBV10-3
CAISDGSNQPQHF
TGTGCCATCAGTGACGGTAGCAATCAGCCCCAGCATTTT
>TRBJ2-1|TRBD2|few|TRBV5-1
CASSGTSGFSNEQFF
TGCGCCAGCAGCGGAACTAGCGGCTTTTCTAATGAGCAGTTCTTC
>TRBJ2-7|NA|few|TRBV18
CASSPWPRGEQYF
TGTGCCAGCTCACCATGGCCCCGAGGCGAGCAGTACTTC
>TRBJ2-4|NA|few|TRBV6-5
CASSEQGNIQYF
TGTGCCAGCAGTGAGCAAGGAAACATTCAGTACTTC
>TRBJ2-7|TRBD2|few|TRBV6-6
CASSYPGTSGRYEQYF
TGTGCCAGCAGTTACCCCGGGACTAGCGGGCGTTACGAGCAGTACTTC
>TRBJ2-1|NA|few|TRBV7-9
CASSLGTHVDNEQFF
TGTGCCAGCAGCTTAGGGACTCACGTGGACAATGAGCAGTTCTTC
>TRBJ1-2|TRBD1|NA|TRBV7-7
CASSPRDRGSNYGYTF
TGTGCTAGCAGCCCCCGGGACAGGGGATCTAACTATGGCTACACCTTC
>TRBJ2-3|NA|NA|TRBV18
CASSPRAEAPDTQYF
TGTGCCAGCTCACCAAGGGCCGAGGCCCCAGATACGCAGTATTTT